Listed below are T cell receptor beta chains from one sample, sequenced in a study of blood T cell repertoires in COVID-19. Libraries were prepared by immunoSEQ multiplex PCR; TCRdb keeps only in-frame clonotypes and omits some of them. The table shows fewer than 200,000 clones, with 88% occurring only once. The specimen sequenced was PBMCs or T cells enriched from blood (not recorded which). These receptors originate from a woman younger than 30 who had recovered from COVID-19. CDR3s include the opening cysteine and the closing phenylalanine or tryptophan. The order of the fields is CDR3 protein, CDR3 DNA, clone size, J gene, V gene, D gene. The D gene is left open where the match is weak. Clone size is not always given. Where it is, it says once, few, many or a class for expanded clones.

CDR3aa: CASSHAWGIDNYGYTF
CDR3nt: TGTGCCAGCTCCCATGCCTGGGGCATTGATAACTATGGCTACACCTTC
abundance: -
j_gene: TRBJ1-2
v_gene: TRBV18
d_gene: -

CDR3aa: CSAPGGGELFF
CDR3nt: TGCAGTGCTCCGGGGGGCGGGGAGCTGTTTTTT
abundance: once
j_gene: TRBJ2-2
v_gene: TRBV20-1
d_gene: TRBD2

CDR3aa: CASSDWDLAGAADTQYF
CDR3nt: TGTGCCAGCAGTGACTGGGATCTAGCGGGGGCTGCAGATACGCAGTATTTT
abundance: -
j_gene: TRBJ2-3
v_gene: TRBV6-4
d_gene: TRBD2

CDR3aa: CASSEAHRGPNTEAFF
CDR3nt: TGTGCCAGCAGTGAAGCCCACAGGGGGCCCAACACTGAAGCTTTCTTT
abundance: -
j_gene: TRBJ1-1
v_gene: TRBV6-1
d_gene: TRBD1

CDR3aa: CASRVSRDRGGRTYYNEQFF
CDR3nt: TGTGCCAGCAGGGTCAGCCGGGACAGGGGCGGGAGGACTTACTACAATGAGCAGTTCTTC
abundance: once
j_gene: TRBJ2-1
v_gene: TRBV27
d_gene: TRBD1

CDR3aa: CSVRTGDYGYTF
CDR3nt: TGCAGCGTGAGGACAGGGGACTATGGCTACACCTTC
abundance: -
j_gene: TRBJ1-2
v_gene: TRBV29-1
d_gene: TRBD1

CDR3aa: CAWSSGQGVAGNTIYF
CDR3nt: TGTGCCTGGAGCTCGGGACAGGGTGTTGCTGGAAACACCATATATTTT
abundance: -
j_gene: TRBJ1-3
v_gene: TRBV30
d_gene: TRBD1

CDR3aa: CASSGGAGAYEQYF
CDR3nt: TGTGCCAGCAGTGGGGGTGCGGGGGCCTACGAGCAGTACTTC
abundance: -
j_gene: TRBJ2-7
v_gene: TRBV28
d_gene: TRBD2

CDR3aa: CASSPPRGVTTGELFF
CDR3nt: TGTGCCAGCAGCCCGCCCCGGGGGGTTACGACCGGGGAGCTGTTTTTT
abundance: -
j_gene: TRBJ2-2
v_gene: TRBV9
d_gene: TRBD2

CDR3aa: CASSPGNSNQPQHF
CDR3nt: TGCGCCAGCAGCCCAGGGAATAGCAATCAGCCCCAGCATTTT
abundance: -
j_gene: TRBJ1-5
v_gene: TRBV5-1
d_gene: -

CDR3aa: CASSLVGGYNSPLHF
CDR3nt: TGTGCCAGCAGCTTAGTGGGGGGCTATAATTCACCCCTCCACTTT
abundance: -
j_gene: TRBJ1-6
v_gene: TRBV7-9
d_gene: -

CDR3aa: CSVATRTGGLETQYF
CDR3nt: TGCAGCGTTGCCACCAGGACAGGGGGCTTAGAGACCCAGTACTTC
abundance: -
j_gene: TRBJ2-5
v_gene: TRBV29-1
d_gene: TRBD1

CDR3aa: CASSETYPMNTEAFF
CDR3nt: TGTGCCAGCAGTGAAACCTACCCCATGAACACTGAAGCTTTCTTT
abundance: -
j_gene: TRBJ1-1
v_gene: TRBV2
d_gene: -

CDR3aa: CASSLVLAGGPNTGELFF
CDR3nt: TGCGCCAGCAGCTTGGTCCTAGCGGGGGGCCCAAACACCGGGGAGCTGTTTTTT
abundance: -
j_gene: TRBJ2-2
v_gene: TRBV5-1
d_gene: TRBD2

CDR3aa: CATSLRYQETQYF
CDR3nt: TGTGCCACCAGTTTGCGGTACCAAGAGACCCAGTACTTC
abundance: once
j_gene: TRBJ2-5
v_gene: TRBV24-1
d_gene: -

CDR3aa: CAISEALAGGGEQFF
CDR3nt: TGTGCCATCAGTGAGGCACTAGCGGGAGGTGGTGAGCAGTTCTTC
abundance: -
j_gene: TRBJ2-1
v_gene: TRBV10-3
d_gene: TRBD2

CDR3aa: CASSKTGYGNTIYF
CDR3nt: TGTGCCAGCAGCAAAACAGGTTACGGAAACACCATATATTTT
abundance: -
j_gene: TRBJ1-3
v_gene: TRBV25-1
d_gene: -

CDR3aa: CASSLGTGLETQYF
CDR3nt: TGTGCCAGCAGTCTCGGGACAGGGTTGGAGACCCAGTACTTC
abundance: once
j_gene: TRBJ2-5
v_gene: TRBV27
d_gene: TRBD1

CDR3aa: CASSRGAAGPGSYTF
CDR3nt: TGTGCCAGCAGCAGGGGCGCGGCAGGACCTGGGAGCTACACCTTC
abundance: once
j_gene: TRBJ1-2
v_gene: TRBV14
d_gene: -

CDR3aa: CASSEASGGQNTQYF
CDR3nt: TGCGCCAGCAGTGAGGCTAGCGGGGGGCAAAATACGCAGTATTTT
abundance: once
j_gene: TRBJ2-3
v_gene: TRBV10-1
d_gene: TRBD2

CDR3aa: CASSPGTGSSSSGELFF
CDR3nt: TGTGCCAGCAGCCCAGGGACAGGTAGCAGTTCGTCCGGGGAGCTGTTTTTT
abundance: -
j_gene: TRBJ2-2
v_gene: TRBV7-2
d_gene: TRBD1

CDR3aa: CASSQEVSGTGIRYEQYF
CDR3nt: TGCGCCAGCAGCCAAGAAGTTTCCGGGACAGGGATCCGCTACGAGCAGTACTTC
abundance: -
j_gene: TRBJ2-7
v_gene: TRBV4-3
d_gene: TRBD1

CDR3aa: CARLHPSFGLAGNETQYF
CDR3nt: TGTGCCAGGCTGCACCCTTCTTTCGGACTAGCGGGGAATGAGACCCAGTACTTC
abundance: -
j_gene: TRBJ2-5
v_gene: TRBV19
d_gene: TRBD2

CDR3aa: CASTPGTGAVNTEAFF
CDR3nt: TGTGCCAGCACCCCCGGGACAGGGGCTGTGAACACTGAAGCTTTCTTT
abundance: -
j_gene: TRBJ1-1
v_gene: TRBV27
d_gene: TRBD1

CDR3aa: CASSEWGAPDNYGYTF
CDR3nt: TGCGCCAGCAGTGAGTGGGGAGCGCCGGATAACTATGGCTACACCTTC
abundance: -
j_gene: TRBJ1-2
v_gene: TRBV10-1
d_gene: -

CDR3aa: CASSLEQGAYEQYF
CDR3nt: TGTGCCAGCAGCTTAGAGCAGGGGGCCTACGAGCAGTACTTC
abundance: -
j_gene: TRBJ2-7
v_gene: TRBV7-2
d_gene: TRBD1

CDR3aa: CASSAGYRGDYEQYF
CDR3nt: TGTGCCAGCAGCGCTGGCTACAGGGGAGACTACGAGCAGTACTTC
abundance: many
j_gene: TRBJ2-7
v_gene: TRBV6-5
d_gene: TRBD1

CDR3aa: CASSLFSIHTDTQYF
CDR3nt: TGTGCCAGCAGCTTATTTAGTATCCACACAGATACGCAGTATTTT
abundance: -
j_gene: TRBJ2-3
v_gene: TRBV7-6
d_gene: -

CDR3aa: CASSLDRQANYGYTF
CDR3nt: TGTGCCAGCAGCTTAGACCGTCAGGCGAACTATGGCTACACCTTC
abundance: -
j_gene: TRBJ1-2
v_gene: TRBV7-2
d_gene: -

CDR3aa: CASSPLSYEQYF
CDR3nt: TGTGCCAGCTCCCCGTTGAGCTACGAGCAGTACTTC
abundance: few
j_gene: TRBJ2-7
v_gene: TRBV2
d_gene: -

CDR3aa: CASGGTEAFF
CDR3nt: TGTGCCAGCGGCGGCACTGAAGCTTTCTTT
abundance: -
j_gene: TRBJ1-1
v_gene: TRBV6-5
d_gene: -

CDR3aa: CASRGAGMPYEQYF
CDR3nt: TGTGCCAGCAGAGGAGCGGGGATGCCCTACGAGCAGTACTTC
abundance: -
j_gene: TRBJ2-7
v_gene: TRBV6-5
d_gene: TRBD2

CDR3aa: CASSGPGQGARTQYF
CDR3nt: TGCGCCAGCAGCGGACCGGGACAGGGGGCGCGAACGCAGTATTTT
abundance: -
j_gene: TRBJ2-3
v_gene: TRBV5-1
d_gene: TRBD1

CDR3aa: CASSKGDRGQYF
CDR3nt: TGTGCCAGCAGTAAAGGGGACAGGGGACAGTATTTT
abundance: -
j_gene: TRBJ2-3
v_gene: TRBV13
d_gene: TRBD1

CDR3aa: CASSLGTSGIADTQYF
CDR3nt: TGTGCCAGCAGCTTGGGGACTAGCGGGATAGCAGATACGCAGTATTTT
abundance: -
j_gene: TRBJ2-3
v_gene: TRBV5-8
d_gene: TRBD2

CDR3aa: CASSQVIVSRPNYGYTF
CDR3nt: TGCGCCAGCAGCCAAGTAATCGTATCGCGCCCGAACTATGGCTACACCTTC
abundance: -
j_gene: TRBJ1-2
v_gene: TRBV4-1
d_gene: -

CDR3aa: CASSTENSHTEAFF
CDR3nt: TGCGCCAGCAGCACAGAAAATAGTCACACTGAAGCTTTCTTT
abundance: -
j_gene: TRBJ1-1
v_gene: TRBV5-1
d_gene: -

CDR3aa: CASSFGPRAGTDTQYF
CDR3nt: TGTGCCAGCAGCTTTGGACCGAGGGCTGGCACAGATACGCAGTATTTT
abundance: once
j_gene: TRBJ2-3
v_gene: TRBV5-5
d_gene: -

CDR3aa: CAWGEVEKQFF
CDR3nt: TGTGCCTGGGGGGAGGTGGAGAAGCAGTTCTTC
abundance: once
j_gene: TRBJ2-1
v_gene: TRBV30
d_gene: -

CDR3aa: CSVLQEYNNEQFF
CDR3nt: TGCAGCGTTTTACAGGAGTATAACAATGAGCAGTTCTTC
abundance: -
j_gene: TRBJ2-1
v_gene: TRBV29-1
d_gene: -

CDR3aa: CASTQGGNRGNTEAFF
CDR3nt: TGTGCCAGTACCCAAGGAGGGAACAGGGGAAACACTGAAGCTTTCTTT
abundance: -
j_gene: TRBJ1-1
v_gene: TRBV19
d_gene: TRBD1

CDR3aa: CASSPAELNSYEQYF
CDR3nt: TGTGCCAGCAGTCCCGCGGAACTAAACTCCTACGAGCAGTACTTC
abundance: -
j_gene: TRBJ2-7
v_gene: TRBV28
d_gene: -

CDR3aa: CASSQTGGLSPLHF
CDR3nt: TGTGCCAGCAGCCAGACAGGGGGCCTTTCACCCCTCCACTTT
abundance: -
j_gene: TRBJ1-6
v_gene: TRBV14
d_gene: TRBD1

CDR3aa: CASTWRGETQYF
CDR3nt: TGTGCCAGCACCTGGCGGGGGGAGACCCAGTACTTC
abundance: -
j_gene: TRBJ2-5
v_gene: TRBV11-2
d_gene: TRBD2